This T cell receptor (beta chain) comes out of a study of T cells after yellow fever vaccination. General observations from the study: Contamination by abundant bulk-population clonotypes could be present in FACS-sorted repertoires. The secondary response showed a weaker magnitude and a faster peak, day 5 versus 15.

For TCR, cDNA came from 5'RACE template switching, which added a universal primer site and UMIs. One entry per CDR3 protein results from TCRdb running MiXCR on the 5' RACE reads. The table includes just under 600,000 distinct CDR3 sequences, approximately 13% detected once. In regard to this clonotype: What it binds is unknown.

V dropped 5 bases and J dropped 4; count of bases not matched to a gene: 4. The CDR3 sequence is 14 residues long. CDR1 LNHNV and CDR2 YYDKDF come from the germline V gene (reference sequence). The source was PBMCs, collected on the day of the yellow fever booster vaccination. The chain employs TRBV15 and TRBJ1-3, with 8 bases matching TRBD1. The receptor comes from a man aged 30-40 years who received the YFV17D yellow fever vaccine. The CDR3 loop is CATSADRAGNTIYF. The CDR3 region has the DNA TGTGCCACCAGCGCGGACAGGGCCGGAAACACCATATATTTT.